This TCR beta chain was obtained from a study of cytomegalovirus exposure and HLA in healthy donors. Study-wide findings and caveats: A later analysis found that most CMV-associated TCR beta chains appeared HLA-restricted. Association of a missense DCLRE1C variant with TCR beta V- and J-gene trimming was reported in a later analysis.

J was trimmed by 6 bases and V by 3 bases; bases with no gene match: 10. Germline assignment: CDR1 SGHTS and CDR2 YDEGEE. This CDR3 has 16 residues. A multiplex PCR was run with 60 Vbeta primers and 13 Jbeta primers. The data were produced by immunoSEQ multiplex PCR, yet TCRdb's version contains in-frame clones alone and is incomplete. Of about 130,000 clones in the sample, roughly 74% were seen once. This clone was observed a single time. Its antigen is undetermined. Sample: PBMCs. This sequence was found in a middle-aged man in good health and CMV-seropositive. The chain recombines TRBV5-8 with TRBJ2-1; TRBD1 agrees at 9 bases. CDR3 residues: CASSYYRDRESNEQFF. The DNA of the CDR3 is TGTGCCAGCAGCTACTACCGGGACAGGGAAAGCAATGAGCAGTTCTTC.